This T cell receptor beta chain was profiled in a study of T-cell memory formation after mild COVID-19. Findings and caveats of the study: Among CD4+ contracting clones, most were CM and EM, and CD8+ ones EMRA. Whereas later expanders leaned CD4+, clones contracting day 15 to 85 showed a balanced CD4/CD8 makeup.

CDR1 and CDR2 from the germline V gene are SGHTA and FQGTGA. The J segment lost 9 bases and the V segment lost 2 bases, leaving 7 bases of the junction unmatched. The CDR3 has 14 amino acids. The authors produced TCR alpha and TCR beta cDNA libraries with sample barcodes and UMIs by 5'RACE using constant-segment primers. Each CDR3 protein gets one entry after TCRdb re-called the 5' RACE reads with MiXCR. The sample has roughly 560,000 distinct CDR3 sequences, about a fifth seen once; the top ten hold roughly an eighth. On this clonotype itself: Its antigen is not known.

The chain combines TRBV7-3 with TRBJ2-1; 7 bases are a match to TRBD2. The sequenced sample consisted of PBMCs or a T cell subset sorted from them (not recorded which). The clonotype originates from an adult woman who had mild COVID-19 (a few samples of this study predate the infection). Cell type and time point are not known. CDR3 protein: CASSLPGTITEQFF. The CDR3 DNA is TGTGCCAGCAGCTTACCCGGGACTATTACTGAGCAGTTCTTC.